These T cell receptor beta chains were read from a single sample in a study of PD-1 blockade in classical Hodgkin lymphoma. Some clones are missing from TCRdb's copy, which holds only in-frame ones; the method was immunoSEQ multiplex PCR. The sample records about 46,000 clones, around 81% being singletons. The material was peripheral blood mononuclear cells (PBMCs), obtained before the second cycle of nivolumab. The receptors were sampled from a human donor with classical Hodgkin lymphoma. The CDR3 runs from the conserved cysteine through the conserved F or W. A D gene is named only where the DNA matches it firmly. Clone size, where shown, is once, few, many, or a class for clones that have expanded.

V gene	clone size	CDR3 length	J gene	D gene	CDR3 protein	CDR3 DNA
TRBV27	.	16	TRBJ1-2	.	CASSLYGEGGNYGYTF	TGTGCCAGCAGTTTATATGGGGAGGGGGGGAACTATGGCTACACCTTC
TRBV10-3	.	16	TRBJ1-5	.	CAISESQAGPGQPQHF	TGTGCCATCAGTGAGTCCCAGGCAGGGCCGGGTCAGCCCCAGCATTTT
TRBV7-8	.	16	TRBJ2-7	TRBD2	CASSTSTLAGLYEQYF	TGTGCCAGCAGCACTAGTACCCTAGCGGGACTCTACGAGCAGTACTTC
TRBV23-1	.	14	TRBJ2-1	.	CASSPRDGHNEQFF	TGCGCCAGCAGTCCGAGGGACGGACACAATGAGCAGTTCTTC
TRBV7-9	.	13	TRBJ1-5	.	CASTEGFNQPQHF	TGTGCCAGCACGGAGGGATTCAATCAGCCCCAGCATTTT
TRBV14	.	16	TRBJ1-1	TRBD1	CASSHLRDRGETEAFF	TGTGCCAGCAGCCATTTACGGGACAGGGGGGAGACTGAAGCTTTCTTT
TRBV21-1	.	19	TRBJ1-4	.	CASSKLGEQGVETNEKLFF	TGTGCCAGCAGCAAGTTAGGGGAGCAGGGAGTTGAAACTAATGAAAAACTGTTTTTT
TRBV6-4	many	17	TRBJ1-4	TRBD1	CASSDAAGGTTNEKLFF	TGTGCCAGCAGTGACGCCGCAGGGGGAACAACTAATGAAAAACTGTTTTTT
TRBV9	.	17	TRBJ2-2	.	CASSVPRSGTNTGELFF	TGTGCCAGCAGCGTACCTAGATCGGGAACCAACACCGGGGAGCTGTTTTTT
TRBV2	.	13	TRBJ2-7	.	CASSEQGFNEQYF	TGTGCCAGCAGTGAACAGGGGTTTAACGAGCAGTACTTC
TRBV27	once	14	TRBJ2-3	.	CASSSPTRSDTQYF	TGTGCCAGCAGTAGCCCGACTAGATCAGATACGCAGTATTTT
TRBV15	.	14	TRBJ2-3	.	CATSRDLRTDTQYF	TGTGCCACCAGCAGAGATCTACGCACAGATACGCAGTATTTT
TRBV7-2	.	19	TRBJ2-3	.	CASSLAGILGVANTDTQYF	TGTGCCAGCAGCTTAGCCGGTATTTTGGGGGTAGCGAACACAGATACGCAGTATTTT
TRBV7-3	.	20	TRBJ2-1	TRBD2	CASSLGLPGTSGSSYNEQFF	TGTGCCAGCAGCTTAGGGCTCCCCGGGACTAGCGGTTCCTCCTACAATGAGCAGTTCTTC
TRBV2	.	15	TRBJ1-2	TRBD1	CASSEAFGRGLGYTF	TGTGCCAGCAGTGAAGCGTTTGGCAGGGGGCTTGGCTACACCTTC
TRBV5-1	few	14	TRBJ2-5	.	CASSLGGVQETQYF	TGCGCCAGCAGCTTGGGTGGAGTCCAAGAGACCCAGTACTTC
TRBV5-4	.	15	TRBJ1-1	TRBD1	CASSSKTAGGVEAFF	TGTGCCAGCAGCTCAAAAACGGCAGGGGGTGTTGAAGCTTTCTTT
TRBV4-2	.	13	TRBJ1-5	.	CASSQDMVQPQHF	TGTGCCAGCAGCCAAGATATGGTACAGCCCCAGCATTTT
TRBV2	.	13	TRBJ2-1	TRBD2	CASARGGDGEQFF	TGTGCCAGCGCTCGCGGGGGGGACGGAGAGCAGTTCTTC
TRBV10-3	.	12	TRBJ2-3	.	CATRTSTDTQYF	TGTGCCACTCGGACCTCTACAGATACGCAGTATTTT
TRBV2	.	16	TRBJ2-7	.	CASSERSLRATYEQYF	TGTGCCAGCAGTGAAAGGTCGTTGCGGGCTACCTACGAGCAGTACTTC
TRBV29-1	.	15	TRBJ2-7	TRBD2	CSVEGESGRGYEQYF	TGCAGCGTTGAAGGGGAGAGCGGGAGAGGGTACGAGCAGTACTTC
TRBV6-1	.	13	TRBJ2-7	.	CASSEDLGYEQYF	TGTGCCAGCAGTGAAGATCTGGGGTACGAGCAGTACTTC
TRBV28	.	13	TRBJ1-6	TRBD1	CASSGTGYSPLHF	TGTGCCAGCAGCGGGACAGGGTATTCACCCCTCCACTTT
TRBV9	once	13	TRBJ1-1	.	CASSEGLNTEAFF	TGTGCCAGCAGCGAGGGACTGAACACTGAAGCTTTCTTT
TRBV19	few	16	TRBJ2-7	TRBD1	CASSSLGQGKTYEQYF	TGTGCCAGTAGTAGCCTCGGACAGGGGAAAACCTACGAGCAGTACTTC
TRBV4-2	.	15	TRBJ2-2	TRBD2	CASSVLAGETGELFF	TGTGCCAGCAGTGTACTAGCGGGGGAGACCGGGGAGCTGTTTTTT
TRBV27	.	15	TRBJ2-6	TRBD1	CASRPGGTGANVLTF	TGTGCCAGCAGGCCAGGGGGAACTGGGGCCAACGTCCTGACTTTC
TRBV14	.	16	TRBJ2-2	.	CASSQPGGLNTGELFF	TGTGCCAGCAGCCAACCGGGGGGCTTGAACACCGGGGAGCTGTTTTTT
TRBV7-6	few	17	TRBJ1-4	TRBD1	CASSPLQGAATNEKLFF	TGTGCCAGCAGCCCCCTACAGGGGGCAGCAACTAATGAAAAACTGTTTTTT
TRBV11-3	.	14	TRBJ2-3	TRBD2	CASSLAAGEDTQYF	TGTGCCAGCAGCTTAGCAGCGGGAGAAGATACGCAGTATTTT
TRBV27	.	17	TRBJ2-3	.	CASHTQGPLPSTDTQYF	TGTGCCAGCCATACTCAGGGGCCCCTTCCTAGCACAGATACGCAGTATTTT
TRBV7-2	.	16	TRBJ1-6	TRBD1	CASSLDFGTGHSPLHF	TGTGCCAGCAGCTTAGACTTTGGGACAGGCCATTCACCCCTCCACTTT
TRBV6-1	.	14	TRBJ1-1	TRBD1	CASSWDRGGTEAFF	TGTGCCAGCAGCTGGGACAGGGGTGGGACTGAAGCTTTCTTT
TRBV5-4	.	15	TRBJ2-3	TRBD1	CASSGGQGGTDTQYF	TGTGCCAGCAGCGGCGGACAGGGGGGCACAGATACGCAGTATTTT
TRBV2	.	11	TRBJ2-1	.	CASSGDNEQFF	TGTGCCAGCAGTGGAGACAATGAGCAGTTCTTC
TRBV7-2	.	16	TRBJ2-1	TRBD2	CASSLRPGLASNEQFF	TGTGCCAGCAGCTTACGGCCGGGACTAGCTTCCAATGAGCAGTTCTTC
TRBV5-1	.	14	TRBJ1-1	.	CASRIDAVSTEAFF	TGCGCCAGCAGAATCGACGCCGTGAGCACTGAAGCTTTCTTT
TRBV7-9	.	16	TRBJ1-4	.	CASSSIGLTRLEKLFF	TGTGCCAGCAGCTCGATTGGACTGACTAGGTTGGAAAAACTGTTTTTT
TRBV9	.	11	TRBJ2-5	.	CASSSQETQYF	TGTGCCAGCAGCTCACAAGAGACCCAGTACTTC
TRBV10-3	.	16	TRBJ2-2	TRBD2	CAIRTDRGSNTGELFF	TGTGCCATCAGGACGGATCGCGGGAGCAACACCGGGGAGCTGTTTTTT
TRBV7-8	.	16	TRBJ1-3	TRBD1	CASSLDSGGWGNTIYF	TGTGCCAGCAGCTTAGATTCAGGGGGTTGGGGAAACACCATATATTTT
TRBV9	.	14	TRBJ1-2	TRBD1	CASGAGQPNYGYTF	TGTGCCAGCGGCGCGGGACAGCCGAACTATGGCTACACCTTC
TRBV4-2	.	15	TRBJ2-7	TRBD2	CASSHASGTHYEQYF	TGTGCCAGCAGCCATGCTAGCGGGACACACTACGAGCAGTACTTC
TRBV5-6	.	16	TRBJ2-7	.	CASSLGGDRSSYEQYF	TGTGCCAGCAGCTTGGGCGGGGACCGGAGCTCCTACGAGCAGTACTTC
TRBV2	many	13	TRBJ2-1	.	CASRDLRGDEQFF	TGTGCCAGCAGGGACCTCAGAGGGGATGAGCAGTTCTTC
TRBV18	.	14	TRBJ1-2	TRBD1	CASSGDTGQGGYTF	TGTGCCAGCTCAGGGGATACAGGACAGGGAGGCTACACCTTC
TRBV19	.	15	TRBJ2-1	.	CASSFSRVSYNEQFF	TGTGCCAGTAGTTTTTCCAGGGTCTCCTACAATGAGCAGTTCTTC
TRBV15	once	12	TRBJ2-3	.	CATSRVQDTQYF	TGTGCCACCAGCAGAGTTCAAGATACGCAGTATTTT
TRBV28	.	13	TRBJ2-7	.	CASILTGTYEQYF	TGTGCCAGCATCCTGACTGGAACCTACGAGCAGTACTTC
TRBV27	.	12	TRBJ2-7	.	CASTGAHYEQYF	TGTGCCAGCACCGGGGCCCACTACGAGCAGTACTTC
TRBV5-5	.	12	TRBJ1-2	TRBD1	CASSGQDYGYTF	TGTGCCAGCAGCGGACAGGACTATGGCTACACCTTC
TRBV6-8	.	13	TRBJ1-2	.	CASSRPEKLRYTF	TGTGCCAGCAGCCGCCCCGAAAAATTACGCTACACCTTC
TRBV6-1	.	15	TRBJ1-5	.	CASKEGSGSGQPQHF	TGTGCCAGCAAAGAGGGGAGCGGGTCGGGTCAGCCCCAGCATTTT
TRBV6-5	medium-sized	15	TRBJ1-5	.	CASRQAGSSNQPQHF	TGTGCCAGCCGCCAGGCGGGCAGTAGCAATCAGCCCCAGCATTTT